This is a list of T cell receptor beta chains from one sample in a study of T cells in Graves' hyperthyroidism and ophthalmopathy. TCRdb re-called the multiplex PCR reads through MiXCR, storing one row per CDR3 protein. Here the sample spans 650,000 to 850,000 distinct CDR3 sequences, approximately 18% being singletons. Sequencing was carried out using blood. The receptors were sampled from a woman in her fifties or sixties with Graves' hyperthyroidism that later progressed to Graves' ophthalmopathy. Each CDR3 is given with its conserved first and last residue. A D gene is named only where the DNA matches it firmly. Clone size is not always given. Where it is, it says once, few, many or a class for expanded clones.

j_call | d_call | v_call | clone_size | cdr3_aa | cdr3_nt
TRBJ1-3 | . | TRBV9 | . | CASSPLTGARGNTIYF | TGTGCCAGCAGCCCCCTGACGGGGGCGCGCGGAAACACCATATATTTT
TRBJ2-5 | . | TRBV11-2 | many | CASSLGINPYQETQYF | TGTGCCAGCAGCTTAGGGATTAACCCATACCAAGAGACCCAGTACTTC
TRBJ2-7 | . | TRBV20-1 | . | CSAPTGWNYEQYF | TGCAGTGCCCCGACAGGATGGAACTACGAGCAGTACTTC
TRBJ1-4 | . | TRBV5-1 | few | CASRAEATNEKLFF | TGCGCCAGCAGAGCGGAGGCAACTAATGAAAAACTGTTTTTT
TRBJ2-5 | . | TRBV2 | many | CASSDQGAGLETQYF | TGTGCCAGCAGTGATCAGGGAGCAGGGCTGGAGACCCAGTACTTC
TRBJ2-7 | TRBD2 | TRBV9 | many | CASSVAGAGGPYEQYF | TGTGCCAGCAGCGTAGCCGGAGCGGGGGGCCCCTACGAGCAGTACTTC
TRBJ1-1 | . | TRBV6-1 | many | CASTAGMTEAFF | TGTGCCAGCACCGCAGGGATGACTGAAGCTTTCTTT
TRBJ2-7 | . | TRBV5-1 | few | CASSLAGHPYEQYF | TGCGCCAGCAGCTTGGCTGGACATCCCTACGAGCAGTACTTC
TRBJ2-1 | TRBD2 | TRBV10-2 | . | CASSDGPGLVTEQFF | TGCGCCAGCAGTGATGGCCCGGGACTAGTCACTGAGCAGTTCTTC
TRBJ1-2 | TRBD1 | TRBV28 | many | CASSPTGGLNGYTF | TGTGCCAGCAGTCCGACAGGGGGCCTCAATGGCTACACCTTC
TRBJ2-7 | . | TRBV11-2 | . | CASSSFREQYF | TGTGCCAGCAGCTCCTTTCGCGAGCAGTACTTC
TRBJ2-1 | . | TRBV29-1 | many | CSVEDSARWDSATPSNEQFF | TGCAGCGTTGAAGATTCGGCGAGGTGGGACTCCGCTACACCTAGTAATGAGCAGTTCTTC
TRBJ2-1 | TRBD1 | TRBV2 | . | CASSESRQGVYNEQFF | TGTGCCAGCAGTGAATCCCGACAGGGGGTATACAATGAGCAGTTCTTC
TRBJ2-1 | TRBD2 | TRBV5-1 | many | CASSKTSGGPNEQFF | TGCGCCAGCAGCAAGACTAGCGGGGGGCCCAATGAGCAGTTCTTC
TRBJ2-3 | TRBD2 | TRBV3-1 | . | CASSLSGGTGTDTQYF | TGTGCCAGCAGCCTTAGCGGGGGGACTGGCACAGATACGCAGTATTTT
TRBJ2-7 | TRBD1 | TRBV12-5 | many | CASGLTPTRPGQGALTSTYEQYF | TGTGCTAGTGGTTTGACCCCGACCCGACCGGGACAGGGGGCCCTAACCTCTACCTACGAGCAGTACTTC
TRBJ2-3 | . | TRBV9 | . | CASSPGEADTQYF | TGTGCCAGCAGCCCCGGGGAGGCAGATACGCAGTATTTT
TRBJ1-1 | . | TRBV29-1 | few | CSAELGDLNTEAFF | TGCAGCGCTGAACTCGGCGACCTGAACACTGAAGCTTTCTTT
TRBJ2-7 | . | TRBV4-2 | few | CASSQDIRMSSYEQYF | TGTGCCAGCAGCCAAGATATCCGGATGAGCTCCTACGAGCAGTACTTC
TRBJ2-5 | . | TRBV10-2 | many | CASGDRTQETQYF | TGCGCCAGCGGCGACCGGACCCAAGAGACCCAGTACTTC
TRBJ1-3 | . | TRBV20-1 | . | CSARDGRISIGNTIYF | TGCAGTGCTAGAGATGGTAGAATCTCGATCGGAAACACCATATATTTT
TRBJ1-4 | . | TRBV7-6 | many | CASSLDEKLFF | TGTGCCAGCAGCTTAGATGAAAAACTGTTTTTT
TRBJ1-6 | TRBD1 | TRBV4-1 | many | CASSRTGTGGRAPLHF | TGCGCCAGCAGCCGAACCGGGACAGGGGGACGCGCACCCCTCCACTTT
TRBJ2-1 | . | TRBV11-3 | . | CATKRPDSYNEQFF | TGTGCCACCAAGCGGCCCGACTCCTACAATGAGCAGTTCTTC
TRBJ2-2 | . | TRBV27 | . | CASSLFGTGTGELFF | TGTGCCAGCAGTTTATTCGGGACGGGCACCGGGGAGCTGTTTTTT
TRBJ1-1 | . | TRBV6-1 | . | CGTGDPMNTEAFF | TGTGGGACGGGGGACCCTATGAACACTGAAGCTTTCTTT
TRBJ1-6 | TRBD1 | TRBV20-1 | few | CSAPGQAYYNSPLHF | TGCAGTGCTCCCGGACAGGCCTACTATAATTCACCCCTCCACTTT